These 20 T cell receptor beta chains were sequenced from one sample in a study of blood T cells in healthy people across ages (dated by TCRdb to between 2014 and 2017). Library creation used 5' RACE. Sequencer: Illumina HiSeq 2500. The second PCR ran for about 7 to 11 cycles and used a J-beta primer mix along with a sample-barcoded 5' primer. The public reads were run again by TCRdb, first through fastp at Q25 and then through MiXCR, and only productive beta chains were kept. Each CDR3 protein gets just one entry, which takes the most common genes and DNA from the rows behind it. The sample table holds around 780,000 distinct CDR3 sequences, of which 20% to 30% were seen once. Around 2.9% of the sample is in the top ten clones. The same sample was also studied in work on T cells of mothers and their children.

The sequenced sample was blood. These receptors all stem from a boy between 10 and 17 years old in good health.

This clonotype has just a few counts. CDR3 DNA sequence: TGTGCCACCAGTGATTTGCAGGGTAGCGACAGAGACAATGAGCAGTTCTTC. Protein product: CATSDLQGSDRDNEQFF. The chain recombines TRBV24-1 with TRBJ2-5; either TRBD1 or TRBD2 may fit D (5 bases each). The J call could be wrong; TRBJ2-1 is a better fit for the DNA end. The germline gives CDR1 KGHDR, CDR2 SFDVKD. This CDR3 spans 17 amino acids.

The chain recombines TRBV2 with TRBJ2-5; the match to TRBD1 covers 7 bases. V was pared by 2 bases and J by 5 bases, with 5 bases of the junction left unmatched. The CDR3 is 14 amino acids. CDR1 and CDR2 (germline): SNHLY, FYNNEI. This chain's CDR3 is CASSETGQAETQYF. The CDR3 DNA reads as TGTGCCAGCAGTGAAACAGGACAGGCCGAGACCCAGTACTTC.

The chain uses TRBV7-3 and TRBJ2-5; TRBD1 matches at 10 bases. The J call is uncertain, as TRBJ2-7 better fits the DNA end. Germline V gene sequence: CDR1 SGHTA, CDR2 FQGTGA. There are 15 residues in the CDR3. CDR3 DNA: TGTGCCAGCAGCCCAGCGACAGGGGGCTTCGACGAGCAGTACTTC. Its translation is CASSPATGGFDEQYF.

Only a few counts were recorded for this clonotype. V usage is TRBV20-1 and J usage is TRBJ2-7; D gene uncertain. CDR1 DFQATT and CDR2 SNEGSKA come from the germline V gene (reference sequence). This CDR3 is 13 amino acids long. V dropped 3 bases and J dropped 1 base, with 10 bases sitting between them. In DNA, the CDR3 is TGCAGTGCTAGCGGAGACACTTCCTACGAGCAGTACTTC. Its protein is CSASGDTSYEQYF.

This clonotype was counted only a few times. The gene calls are TRBV10-3 and TRBJ2-2; D is undetermined. The CDR3 runs to 15 residues. The V end was cut by 2 bases, the J end by 0 bases, with 7 bases between. From germline, CDR1 is ENHRY and CDR2 SYGVKD. CDR3 amino acids: CAISEGRPNTGELFF. The CDR3 DNA is TGTGCCATCAGTGAGGGCAGGCCGAACACCGGGGAGCTGTTTTTT.

A few counts support this clonotype. The chain uses TRBV4-3 and TRBJ2-3, with D perhaps matching TRBD2 (5 bases). The CDR3 spans 18 residues. Germline V gene lookup returns CDR1 LGHNA and CDR2 YSLEER. Trimming took 0 bases from V and 1 from J, leaving 17 bases between them. The CDR3 nucleotides read TGCGCCAGCAGCCAAGATCGAGTGGGCCCCGGGGGCACAGATACGCAGTATTTT. Translated: CASSQDRVGPGGTDTQYF.

This clonotype has only a few counts. The rearrangement uses TRBV12-3 or TRBV12-4 and TRBJ2-5; maybe TRBD1 (5 bases). The J call could be wrong; TRBJ2-1 is a better fit for the DNA end. The CDR3 has 13 residues. CDR3: CASSLNRNNEQFF. In DNA form, the CDR3 reads TGTGCCAGCAGTTTAAACAGGAACAATGAGCAGTTCTTC.

The chain uses TRBV7-3 and TRBJ2-2; 8 bases are shared with TRBD1. The CDR3 has 15 amino acids. Losses at the gene ends were 6 bases for V and 3 bases for J; bases not matched to a gene: 6. Per the germline V gene, CDR1 is SGHTA and CDR2 is FQGTGA. CDR3 in DNA: TGTGCCAGCAGTTTGACAGGGGAGGACACCGGGGAGCTGTTTTTT. Protein product: CASSLTGEDTGELFF. The variable domain in full, completed from reference TRBV7-3 and TRBJ2-2, reads GAGVSQTPSNKVTEKGKYVELRCDPISGHTALYWYRQSLGQGPEFLIYFQGTGAADDSGLPNDRFFAVRPEGSVSTLKIQRTERGDSAVYLCASSLTGEDTGELFFGEGSRLTVL.

This sequence joins TRBV29-1 and TRBJ2-7, with TRBD2 identical over 16 bases. Germline V lookup: CDR1 SQVTM, CDR2 ANQGSEA. CDR3 length equals 15 residues. V lost 7 bases and J lost 7; bases outside the gene matches: 10. The CDR3 DNA reads as TGCAGCGCCGGGACTAGCGGGGGGGCGCAAGGAGAGCAGTACTTC. Amino acids: CSAGTSGGAQGEQYF.

The gene calls are TRBV13 and TRBJ2-1; 9 nucleotides align to TRBD1. Per the germline V gene, CDR1 is PRHDT and CDR2 is FYEKMQ (reference sequence). CDR3 length equals 17 residues. The V segment lost 4 bases and the J segment 0 bases; nucleotides outside the gene matches: 7. CDR3 sequence: CASSSQQGARSYNEQFF. The CDR3 bases are TGTGCCAGCAGCTCTCAACAGGGGGCCCGCTCCTACAATGAGCAGTTCTTC.

This clonotype was seen a handful of times. The chain uses TRBV10-3 and TRBJ2-1; D possibly corresponds to TRBD2 (6 bases). The tail of the sequence fits TRBJ2-5 better, so the J call may be wrong. CDR3 length: 15 amino acids. The germline V gene encodes CDR1 ENHRY and CDR2 SYGVKD. CDR3 protein: CAISGNQGGTETQYF. For the CDR3, the DNA is TGTGCCATCAGTGGAAACCAGGGAGGTACGGAGACCCAGTACTTC.

CDR3 protein: CASSPPAQYQETQYF. CDR3 DNA sequence: TGTGCCAGCAGCCCCCCGGCCCAGTACCAAGAGACCCAGTACTTC. This chain uses TRBV6-1 with TRBJ2-5, with unresolved D. The V and J ends lost 6 bases and 0 bases respectively, with 14 bases between them. The CDR3 has 15 residues. CDR1 and CDR2 from the germline V gene are MNHNS and SASEGT.

The sample holds a few counts of this clonotype. The chain has TRBV29-1 and TRBJ2-1; D is perhaps TRBD2 (5 bases). Per germline, CDR1 SQVTM and CDR2 ANQGSEA. CDR3 size: 11 residues. V was cut by 6 bases and J by 8 bases, with 11 bases left in between. The CDR3, as DNA: TGCAGCGTAAAAGGGAGTTATGAGCAGTTCTTC. This translates into CSVKGSYEQFF.

A single count supports this clonotype. An end of the junction differs from the germline gene, which may be a read error. This chain connects TRBV30 to TRBJ1-2; D unclear. Germline V lookup: CDR1 GTSNPN, CDR2 SVGIG (reference sequence). This CDR3 comprises 13 residues. The CDR3 sequence is CAWSRQIDYGHTF. The CDR3 DNA sequence: TGCGCCTGGAGTAGGCAGATCGACTATGGCCACACCTTC.

Ten or more counts support this clonotype. The chain carries TRBV4-1 and TRBJ2-3; 9 bases agree with TRBD1. Germline lookup yields CDR1 MGHRA and CDR2 YSYEKL. V gave up 4 bases and J gave up 6 bases; unmatched junction bases: 11. This CDR3 region has 16 residues. The CDR3 loop is CASSRPTGTGSDTQYF. In DNA form, the CDR3 reads TGCGCCAGCAGCCGTCCAACCGGGACAGGGAGCGATACGCAGTATTTT.

J is TRBJ2-1 and V is TRBV2; 14 nucleotides match TRBD2. With 7 bases clipped from V and 11 bases from J, the junction kept 16 bases outside the gene matches. CDR3 length equals 17 residues. Germline V gene lookup returns CDR1 SNHLY and CDR2 FYNNEI. The CDR3 region is CASMQTSGGARDYKQFF. The CDR3 DNA reads TGTGCCAGCATGCAGACTAGCGGGGGGGCTAGAGATTATAAGCAGTTCTTC.

This chain connects TRBV6-6 to TRBJ2-1, with D perhaps matching TRBD2 (7 bases). Trimming took 1 base from V and 5 from J, leaving 12 bases between them. Germline CDR1 reads MNHNY; CDR2 reads SVGAGI (reference sequence). The CDR3 contains 15 residues. The CDR3, as DNA: TGTGCCAGCAGTTACTGGGGGGGCCAAGACAATGAGCAGTTCTTC. Its translation: CASSYWGGQDNEQFF.

The chain is built from TRBV10-2 and TRBJ2-1, with TRBD2 identical over 9 bases. Germline values: CDR1 WSHSY, CDR2 SAAADI. The CDR3 sequence is 13 residues long. The ends lost 8 bases at V and 3 bases at J; junction bases unmatched: 2. CDR3 nucleotides: TGCGCCAGCGGACTAGCGATCTACAATGAGCAGTTCTTC. It codes for CASGLAIYNEQFF.

This clonotype was recorded a few times. The chain employs TRBV7-9 and TRBJ2-7; 12 nucleotides agree with TRBD1. This CDR3 contains 18 residues. CDR1 is SEHNR and CDR2 is FQNEAQ in the germline V gene (reference sequence). J was trimmed by 3 bases and V by 1 base; bases with no gene match: 10. This chain's CDR3 is CASSLGGQGALHLYEQYF. In DNA, the CDR3 is TGTGCCAGCAGCTTAGGGGGACAGGGGGCGCTTCACCTCTACGAGCAGTACTTC.

The chain carries TRBV4-1 and TRBJ2-2; 12 positions match TRBD1. The junction had 5 bases not matched to a gene; V was cut back by 3 bases and J by 6 bases. The germline V gene encodes CDR1 MGHRA and CDR2 YSYEKL. The CDR3 has 16 amino acids. This CDR3 is CASSQSGTGGSGELFF. CDR3 DNA: TGCGCCAGCAGCCAGTCCGGGACAGGGGGCTCCGGGGAGCTGTTTTTT.